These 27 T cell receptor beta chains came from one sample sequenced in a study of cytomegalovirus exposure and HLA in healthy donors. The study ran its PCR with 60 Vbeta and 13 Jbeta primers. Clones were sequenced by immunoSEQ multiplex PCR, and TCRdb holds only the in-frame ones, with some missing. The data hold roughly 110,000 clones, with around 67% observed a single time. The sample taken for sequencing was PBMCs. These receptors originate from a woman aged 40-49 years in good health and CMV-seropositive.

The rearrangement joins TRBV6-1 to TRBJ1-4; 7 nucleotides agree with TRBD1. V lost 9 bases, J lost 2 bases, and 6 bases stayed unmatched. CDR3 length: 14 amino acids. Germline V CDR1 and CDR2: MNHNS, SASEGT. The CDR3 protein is CASFTGATNEKLFF. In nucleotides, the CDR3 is TGTGCCAGTTTTACAGGGGCCACTAATGAAAAACTGTTTTTT.

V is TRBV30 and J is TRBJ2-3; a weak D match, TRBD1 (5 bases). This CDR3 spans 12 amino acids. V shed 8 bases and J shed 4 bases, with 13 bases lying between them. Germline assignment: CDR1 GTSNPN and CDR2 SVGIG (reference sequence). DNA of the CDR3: TGTGCCAGCAGTCAGGGTTCAGATACGCAGTATTTT. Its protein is CASSQGSDTQYF.

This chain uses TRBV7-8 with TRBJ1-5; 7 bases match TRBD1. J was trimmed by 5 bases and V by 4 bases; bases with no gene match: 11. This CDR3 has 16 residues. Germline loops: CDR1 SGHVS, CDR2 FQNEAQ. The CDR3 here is CASSSDRATTYQPQHF. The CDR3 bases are TGTGCCAGCAGCTCCGACAGGGCGACCACGTATCAGCCCCAGCATTTT.

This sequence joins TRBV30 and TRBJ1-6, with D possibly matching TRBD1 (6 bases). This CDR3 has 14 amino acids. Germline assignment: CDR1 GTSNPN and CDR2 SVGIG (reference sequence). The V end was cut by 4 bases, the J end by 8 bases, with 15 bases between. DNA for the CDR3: TGTGCCTGGACCATACAGGGTATCTATTCACCCCTCCACTTT. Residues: CAWTIQGIYSPLHF.

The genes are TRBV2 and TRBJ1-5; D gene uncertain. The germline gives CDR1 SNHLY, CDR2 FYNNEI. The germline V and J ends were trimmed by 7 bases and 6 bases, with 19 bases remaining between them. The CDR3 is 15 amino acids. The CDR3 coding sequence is TGTGCCAGCACTCCCGTGGGAGGGTTTGGTCAGCCCCAGCATTTT. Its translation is CASTPVGGFGQPQHF.

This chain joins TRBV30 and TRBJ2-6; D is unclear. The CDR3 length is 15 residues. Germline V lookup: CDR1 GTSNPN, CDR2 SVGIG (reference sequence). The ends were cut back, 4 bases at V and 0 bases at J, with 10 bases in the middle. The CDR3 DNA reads TGTGCCTGGACGAGAGCAAGCTCTGGGGCCAACGTCCTGACTTTC. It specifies CAWTRASSGANVLTF.

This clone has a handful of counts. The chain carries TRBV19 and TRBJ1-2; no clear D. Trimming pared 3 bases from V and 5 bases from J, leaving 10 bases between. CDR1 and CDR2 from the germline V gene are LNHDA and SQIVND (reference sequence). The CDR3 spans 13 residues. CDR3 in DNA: TGTGCCAGTAGTATTGGCCCGACATATGGCTACACCTTC. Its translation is CASSIGPTYGYTF.

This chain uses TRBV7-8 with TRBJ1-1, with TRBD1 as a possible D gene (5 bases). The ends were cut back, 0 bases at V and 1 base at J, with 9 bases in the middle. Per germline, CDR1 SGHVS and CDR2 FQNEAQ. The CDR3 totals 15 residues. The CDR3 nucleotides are TGTGCCAGCAGCTTAGCGGGGGGGTGGAACACTGAAGCTTTCTTT. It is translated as CASSLAGGWNTEAFF.

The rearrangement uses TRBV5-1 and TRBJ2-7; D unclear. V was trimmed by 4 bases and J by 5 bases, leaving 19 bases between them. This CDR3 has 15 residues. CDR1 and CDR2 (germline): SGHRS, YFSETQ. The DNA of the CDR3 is TGCGCCAGCAGCCCTACCGGGTATGGTTTCAACGAGCAGTACTTC. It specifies CASSPTGYGFNEQYF.

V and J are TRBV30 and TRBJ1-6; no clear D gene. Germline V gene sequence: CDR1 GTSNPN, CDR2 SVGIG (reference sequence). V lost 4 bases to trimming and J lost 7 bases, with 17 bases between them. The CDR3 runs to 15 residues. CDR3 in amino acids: CAWTRWPRGNSPLHF. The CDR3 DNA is TGTGCCTGGACCCGATGGCCCCGCGGGAATTCACCCCTCCACTTT.

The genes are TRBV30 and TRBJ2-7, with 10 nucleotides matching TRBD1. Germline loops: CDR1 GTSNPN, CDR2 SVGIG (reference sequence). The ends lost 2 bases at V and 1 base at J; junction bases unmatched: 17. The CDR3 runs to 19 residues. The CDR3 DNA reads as TGTGCCTGGAGTTCCTACCCAATCCCGGGACAGGGGAGGTCCTACGAGCAGTACTTC. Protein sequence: CAWSSYPIPGQGRSYEQYF.

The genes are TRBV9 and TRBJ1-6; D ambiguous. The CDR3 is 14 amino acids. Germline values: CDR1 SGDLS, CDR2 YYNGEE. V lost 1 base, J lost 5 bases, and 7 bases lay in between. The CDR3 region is CASSVLANNSPLHF. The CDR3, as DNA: TGTGCCAGCAGCGTACTGGCAAATAATTCACCCCTCCACTTT. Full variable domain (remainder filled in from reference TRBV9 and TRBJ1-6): DSGVTQTPKHLITATGQRVTLRCSPRSGDLSVYWYQQSLDQGLQFLIQYYNGEERAKGNILERFSAQQFPDLHSELNLSSLELGDSALYFCASSVLANNSPLHFGNGTRLTVT.

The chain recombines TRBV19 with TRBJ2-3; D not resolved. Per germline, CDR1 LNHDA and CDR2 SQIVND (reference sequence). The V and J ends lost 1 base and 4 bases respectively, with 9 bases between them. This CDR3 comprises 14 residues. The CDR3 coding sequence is TGTGCCAGTAGTATAGTCTTGCGTCCAGATACGCAGTATTTT. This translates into CASSIVLRPDTQYF. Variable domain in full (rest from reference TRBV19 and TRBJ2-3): DGGITQSPKYLFRKEGQNVTLSCEQNLNHDAMYWYRQDPGQGLRLIYYSQIVNDFQKGDIAEGYSVSREKKESFPLTVTSAQKNPTAFYLCASSIVLRPDTQYFGPGTRLTVL.

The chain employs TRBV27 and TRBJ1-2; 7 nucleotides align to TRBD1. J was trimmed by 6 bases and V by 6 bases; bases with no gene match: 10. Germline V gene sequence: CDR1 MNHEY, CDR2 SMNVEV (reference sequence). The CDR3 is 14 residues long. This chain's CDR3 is CASRRGTEVDGYTF. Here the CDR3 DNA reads TGTGCCAGCAGACGAGGGACAGAAGTAGATGGCTACACCTTC.

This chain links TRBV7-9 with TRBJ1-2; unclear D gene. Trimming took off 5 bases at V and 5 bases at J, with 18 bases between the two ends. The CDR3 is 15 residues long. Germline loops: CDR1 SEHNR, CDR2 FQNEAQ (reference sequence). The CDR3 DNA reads TGTGCCAGCAGCCTCTCAGGCGCTCATCTTTATGGCTACACCTTC. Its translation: CASSLSGAHLYGYTF.

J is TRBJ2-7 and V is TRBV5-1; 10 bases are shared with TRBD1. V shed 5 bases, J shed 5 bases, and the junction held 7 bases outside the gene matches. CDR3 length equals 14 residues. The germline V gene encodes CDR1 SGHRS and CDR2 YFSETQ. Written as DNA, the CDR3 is TGCGCCAGCAGGGTTTGGACAGGGGGTGACGAGCAGTACTTC. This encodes CASRVWTGGDEQYF.

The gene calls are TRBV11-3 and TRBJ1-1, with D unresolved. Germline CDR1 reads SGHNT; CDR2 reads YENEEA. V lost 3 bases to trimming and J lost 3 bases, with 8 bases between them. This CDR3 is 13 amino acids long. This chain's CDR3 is CASSLVRDTEAFF. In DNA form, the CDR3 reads TGTGCCAGCAGCTTGGTGAGGGACACTGAAGCTTTCTTT.

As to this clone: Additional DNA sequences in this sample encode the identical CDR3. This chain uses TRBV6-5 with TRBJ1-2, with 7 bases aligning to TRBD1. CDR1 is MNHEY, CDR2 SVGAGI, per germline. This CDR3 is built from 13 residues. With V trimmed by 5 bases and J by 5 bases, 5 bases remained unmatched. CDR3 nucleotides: TGTGCCAGCAGTCCAGGGACAGTTTATGGCTACACCTTC. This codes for CASSPGTVYGYTF.

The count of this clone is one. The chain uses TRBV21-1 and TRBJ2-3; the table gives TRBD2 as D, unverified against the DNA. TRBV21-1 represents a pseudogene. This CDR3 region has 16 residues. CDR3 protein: CASSKSGTRVRDTQYF. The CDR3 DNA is TGTGCCAGCAGCAAATCAGGGACTAGGGTGCGAGATACGCAGTATTTT.

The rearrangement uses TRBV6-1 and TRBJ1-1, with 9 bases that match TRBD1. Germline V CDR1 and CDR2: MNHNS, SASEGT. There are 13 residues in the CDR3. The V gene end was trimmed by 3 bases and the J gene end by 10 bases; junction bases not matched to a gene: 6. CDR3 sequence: CASSEGQGLRAFF. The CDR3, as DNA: TGTGCCAGCAGTGAGGGACAGGGTCTCCGAGCTTTCTTT.

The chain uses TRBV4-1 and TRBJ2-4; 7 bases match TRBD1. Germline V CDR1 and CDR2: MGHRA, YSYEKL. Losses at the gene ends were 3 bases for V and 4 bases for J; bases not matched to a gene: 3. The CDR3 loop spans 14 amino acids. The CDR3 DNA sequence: TGCGCCAGCAGCCAGGGGACAGCTAAAAACATTCAGTACTTC. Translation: CASSQGTAKNIQYF.

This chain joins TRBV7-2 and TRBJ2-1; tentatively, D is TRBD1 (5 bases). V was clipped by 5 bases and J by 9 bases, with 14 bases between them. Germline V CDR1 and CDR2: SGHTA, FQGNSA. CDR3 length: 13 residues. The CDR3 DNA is TGTGCCAGCAGCCTGACAGAGACTGTTGAGCAGTTCTTC. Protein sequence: CASSLTETVEQFF.

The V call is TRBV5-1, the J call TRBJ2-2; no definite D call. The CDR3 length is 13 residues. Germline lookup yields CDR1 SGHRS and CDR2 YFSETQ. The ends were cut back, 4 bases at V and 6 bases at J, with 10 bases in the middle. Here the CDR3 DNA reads TGCGCCAGCAGCGCGGCCCTCCCCGGGGAGCTGTTTTTT. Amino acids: CASSAALPGELFF.

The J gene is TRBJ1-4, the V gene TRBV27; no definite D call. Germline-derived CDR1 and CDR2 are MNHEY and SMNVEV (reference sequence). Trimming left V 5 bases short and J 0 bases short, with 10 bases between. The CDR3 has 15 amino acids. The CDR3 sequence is CASSVQVATNEKLFF. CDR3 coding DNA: TGTGCCAGCAGTGTTCAGGTTGCAACTAATGAAAAACTGTTTTTT.

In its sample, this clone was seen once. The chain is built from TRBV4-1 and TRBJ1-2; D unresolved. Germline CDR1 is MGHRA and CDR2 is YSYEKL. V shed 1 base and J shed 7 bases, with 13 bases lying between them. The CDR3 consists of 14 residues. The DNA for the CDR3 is TGCGCCAGCAGCCAAGTCCCCGGACTGGGTGGCTACACCTTC. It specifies CASSQVPGLGGYTF.

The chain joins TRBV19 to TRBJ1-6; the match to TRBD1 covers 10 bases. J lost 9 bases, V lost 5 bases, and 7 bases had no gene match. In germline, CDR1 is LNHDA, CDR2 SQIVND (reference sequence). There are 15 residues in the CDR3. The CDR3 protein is CASSPDRGQTSPLHF. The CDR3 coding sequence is TGTGCCAGTAGTCCCGACAGGGGGCAAACTTCACCCCTCCACTTT.

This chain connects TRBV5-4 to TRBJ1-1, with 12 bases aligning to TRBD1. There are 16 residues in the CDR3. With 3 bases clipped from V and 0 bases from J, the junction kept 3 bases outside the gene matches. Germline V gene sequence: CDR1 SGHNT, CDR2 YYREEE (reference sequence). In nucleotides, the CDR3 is TGTGCCAGCAGCTGGGGACAGGGGGCTATGAACACTGAAGCTTTCTTT. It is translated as CASSWGQGAMNTEAFF. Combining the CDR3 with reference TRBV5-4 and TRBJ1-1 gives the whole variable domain ETGVTQSPTHLIKTRGQQVTLRCSSQSGHNTVSWYQQALGQGPQFIFQYYREEENGRGNFPPRFSGLQFPNYSSELNVNALELDDSALYLCASSWGQGAMNTEAFFGQGTRLTVV.